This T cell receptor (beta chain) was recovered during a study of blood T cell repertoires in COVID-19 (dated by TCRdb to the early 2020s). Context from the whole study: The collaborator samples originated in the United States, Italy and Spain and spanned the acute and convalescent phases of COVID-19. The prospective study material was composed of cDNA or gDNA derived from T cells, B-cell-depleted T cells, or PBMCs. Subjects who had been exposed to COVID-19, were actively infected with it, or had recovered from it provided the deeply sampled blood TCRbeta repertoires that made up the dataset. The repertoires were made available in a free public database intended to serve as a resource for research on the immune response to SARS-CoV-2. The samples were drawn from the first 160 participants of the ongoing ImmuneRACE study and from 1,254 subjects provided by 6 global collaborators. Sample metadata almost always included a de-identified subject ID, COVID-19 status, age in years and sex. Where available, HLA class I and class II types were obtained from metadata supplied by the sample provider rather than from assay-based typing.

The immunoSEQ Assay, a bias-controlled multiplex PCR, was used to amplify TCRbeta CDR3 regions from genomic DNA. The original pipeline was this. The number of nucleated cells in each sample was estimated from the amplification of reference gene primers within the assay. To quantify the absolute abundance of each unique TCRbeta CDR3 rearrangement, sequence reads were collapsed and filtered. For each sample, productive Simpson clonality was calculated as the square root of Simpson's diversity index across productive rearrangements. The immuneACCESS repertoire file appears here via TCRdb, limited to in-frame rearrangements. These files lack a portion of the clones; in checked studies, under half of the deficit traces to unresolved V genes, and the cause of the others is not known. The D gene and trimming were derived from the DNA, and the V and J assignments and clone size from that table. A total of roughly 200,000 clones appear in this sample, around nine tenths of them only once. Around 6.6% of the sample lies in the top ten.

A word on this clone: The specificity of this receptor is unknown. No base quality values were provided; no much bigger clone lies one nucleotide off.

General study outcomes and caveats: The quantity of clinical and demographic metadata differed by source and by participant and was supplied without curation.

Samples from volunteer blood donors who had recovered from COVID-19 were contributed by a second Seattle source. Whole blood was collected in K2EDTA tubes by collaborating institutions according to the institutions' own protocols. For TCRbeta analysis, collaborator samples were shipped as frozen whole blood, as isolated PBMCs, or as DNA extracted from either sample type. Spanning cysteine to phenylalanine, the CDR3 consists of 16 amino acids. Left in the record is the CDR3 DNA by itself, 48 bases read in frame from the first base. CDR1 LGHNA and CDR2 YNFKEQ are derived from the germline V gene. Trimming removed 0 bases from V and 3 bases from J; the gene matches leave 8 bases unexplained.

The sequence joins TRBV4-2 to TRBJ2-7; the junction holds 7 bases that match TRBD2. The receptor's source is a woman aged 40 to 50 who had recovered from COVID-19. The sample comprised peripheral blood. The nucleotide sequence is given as TGTGCCAGCAGCCAAGATCCGGCGGGAGAGGGCTACGAGCAGTACTTC. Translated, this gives CASSQDPAGEGYEQYF.